This TCR beta chain was obtained from a study of blood T cell repertoires in COVID-19 (TCRdb year 2020). Study-wide context: The collaborator samples originated in the United States, Italy and Spain and spanned the acute and convalescent phases of COVID-19. The material from the prospective study consisted of cDNA or gDNA derived from T cells, B-cell-depleted T cells, or PBMCs. The dataset comprised deeply sampled blood TCRbeta repertoires from subjects exposed to, actively infected with, or recovered from COVID-19. The repertoires were released in a freely available public database intended as a resource for research on the immune response to SARS-CoV-2. Samples were obtained from the ongoing ImmuneRACE study (first 160 participants) and from approximately 1,200 subjects provided by 6 global collaborators. Nearly every sample came with metadata listing a de-identified subject ID, COVID-19 status, age in years and sex. Where available, HLA class I and class II types were obtained from metadata supplied by the sample provider rather than from assay-based typing. On the study overall, not on this receptor specifically: How much clinical and demographic metadata was included differed by source and by participant, and the metadata was provided uncurated.

Including cysteine and phenylalanine, the CDR3 has 16 amino acids. The entry retains the CDR3 DNA only, 48 bases that are in frame from base 1. Germline trimming amounts to 5 bases on V and 7 bases on J, with 11 as the count of junction bases outside the gene matches. Per the germline V gene, SGHVS is the CDR1 and FQNEAQ is the CDR2. Enrolling through a virtual design, the prospective study's participants ranged in age from roughly 18 to 90 years and lived across more than 20 United States geographic areas. To assign participants to cohorts, the prospective study relied on clinical history that participants themselves reported in a screening survey and a study questionnaire. Recovered participants in ImmuneRACE Cohort 3 were defined by two consecutive negative NP/OP PCR tests, clearance by a healthcare professional, or resolution of symptoms. In the prospective study, mobile phlebotomists collected whole blood, serum and a nasopharyngeal or oropharyngeal swab from each participant. Additional blood draws and questionnaires over an approximately two-month period could optionally be provided by prospective study participants. Before DNA extraction, blood samples from the prospective study were shipped at room temperature or frozen.

A note on this clone: The antigen it binds to is not known. Base quality data are lacking; no much larger clone is found one base away.

TCRbeta CDR3 regions were amplified from genomic DNA using the immunoSEQ Assay, a bias-controlled multiplex PCR. The study's processing was this. Within the assay, amplification of reference gene primers was used to estimate how many nucleated cells each sample contained. To quantify the absolute abundance of each unique TCRbeta CDR3 rearrangement, sequence reads were collapsed and filtered. For each sample, productive Simpson clonality was calculated by taking the square root of Simpson's diversity index across productive rearrangements. TCRdb stores this immuneACCESS table with in-frame sequences only. Part of the clones is absent; in the studies checked, under half of the shortfall reflects unresolved V genes, and no reason is known for the rest. V, J and clone size are those of that table, while D and trimming were read from the DNA. The table for this sample lists more than 250,000 clones; 70% to 90% of them were counted only once. Roughly 5.3% of the sample goes to the ten largest clones.

Source material: PBMCs or T cells enriched from blood (not recorded which). This clonotype originated in a woman in her thirties who had recovered from COVID-19. The V and J segments used are TRBV7-8 and TRBJ2-1, with 10 bases matching TRBD1. In nucleotide form, the sequence is TGTGCCAGCAGCCCATTCCGGGACAGGGGATCAAATGAGCAGTTCTTC. This yields the protein CASSPFRDRGSNEQFF.